What follows describes a single T cell receptor (beta chain). A read error is possible here, since a much larger clone lies one base away. This CDR3 spans 16 amino acids. Germline-derived CDR1 and CDR2 are LGHDT and YNNKEL (reference sequence). The germline V and J ends were trimmed by 0 bases and 3 bases, with 14 bases remaining between them. The data were obtained in a study of T-cell reconstitution after alpha-beta-depleted transplantation in children. A TCRbeta library incorporating unique molecular identifiers was prepared. TCRdb used MiXCR to reprocess the PCR reads, holding one entry per CDR3 protein. The data contain hundreds of thousands of distinct CDR3 sequences, around 7.8% of them singletons.

The input for sequencing was PBMCs, mostly from graft donor cells, taken 180 days after TCRalphabeta/CD19-depleted stem cell transplant. This receptor was taken from a male patient younger than 18 who had a stem cell transplant for acute lymphoblastic leukemia, so the T cells may come from the graft donor. The chain employs TRBV3-1 and TRBJ2-5, with D uncertain. The CDR3 reads CASSQERLEAKETQYF. CDR3 sequence (DNA): TGTGCCAGCAGCCAAGAACGACTCGAAGCTAAAGAGACCCAGTACTTC.